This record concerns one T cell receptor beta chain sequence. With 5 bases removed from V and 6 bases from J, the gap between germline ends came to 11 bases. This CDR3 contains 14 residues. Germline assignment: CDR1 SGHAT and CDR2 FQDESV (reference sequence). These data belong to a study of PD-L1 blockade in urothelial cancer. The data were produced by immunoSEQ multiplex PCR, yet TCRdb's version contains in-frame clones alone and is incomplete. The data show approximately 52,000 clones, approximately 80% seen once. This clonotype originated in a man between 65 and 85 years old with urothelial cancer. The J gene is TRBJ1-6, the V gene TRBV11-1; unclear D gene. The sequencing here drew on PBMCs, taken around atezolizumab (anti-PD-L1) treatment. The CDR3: CASSPRAGNSPLHF. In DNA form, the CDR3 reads TGTGCCAGCAGCCCTCGTGCGGGTAATTCACCCCTCCACTTT. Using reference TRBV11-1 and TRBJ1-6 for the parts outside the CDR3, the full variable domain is EAEVAQSPRYKITEKSQAVAFWCDPISGHATLYWYRQILGQGPELLVQFQDESVVDDSQLPKDRFSAERLKGVDSTLKIQPAELGDSAMYLCASSPRAGNSPLHFGNGTRLTVT.